The clone carrying this TCR beta chain was seen ten or more times. TCR alpha and beta CDR3 regions were amplified from RNA using iRepertoire nested multiplex PCR. One entry per CDR3 protein, called by TCRdb with MiXCR from the multiplex PCR reads. Of roughly 120,000 distinct CDR3 sequences in the sample, about 23% were seen once. The data are from a study of glioma-infiltrating T cells. The TCR originated in a human donor with low-grade glioma or glioblastoma, undergoing nonglioma brain surgery, or in good health (not recorded which). Material for sequencing was glioma tissue, nonneoplastic brain tissue, or PBMCs (not recorded which).

The CDR3 DNA reads TGTGCCAGCAGTTTAGAAACAGACCCACTCTATGGCTACACCTTC. It yields the protein CASSLETDPLYGYTF. V is TRBV12-3 or TRBV12-4 and J is TRBJ1-2; no clear D. CDR3 length equals 15 residues. Trimming removed 1 base from V and 4 bases from J, with 13 bases in between.